The entry that follows covers one T cell receptor (delta chain) sequence. This clone appeared many times. Its antigen remains undetermined. Qualities for individual bases were not recorded, and no much larger clone is one base off. The data were obtained in a study of γδ T cells in repeated Plasmodium falciparum infection (dated by TCRdb to the early 2020s). In terms of the full investigation: The natural-infection arm enrolled Malian children exposed to intense seasonal malaria transmission, compared against age and gender matched Australian children. Four controlled human malaria infections were administered to about five malaria-naive U.S. adults over roughly 580 days by bites from P. falciparum NF54-infected Anopheles stephensi mosquitoes. Controlled-infection subjects were sampled at baseline, immediately before selected infections, and 21 days after each infection. Malian gammadelta TCR repertoires were analysed cross-sectionally in periods with no transmission and longitudinally across episodes of acute febrile malaria. The study examined how repeated Plasmodium falciparum infection shapes the human gammadelta T cell repertoire, using natural infection in Mali and controlled human malaria infection. The paper's findings and limits, for the study overall: In Vdelta2-negative, largely Vdelta1+, gammadelta TCR repertoires, repeated controlled infections appeared to drive waves of new clonotype selection. A highly stable polyclonal repertoire over time and infection, with many inter-individual overlapping TCRgamma sequences, was shown by Vgamma9/Vdelta2+ TCR repertoires. Analysis of inter-individual variability in gammadelta T cell responses was limited by the small size of the controlled-infection cohort. Generalizability was limited because the Malian cohort came from a small rural village made up predominantly of one ethnic group. Compared with the repertoires of Australian children, the Vdelta2-negative gammadelta TCR repertoires of Malian children appeared more clonally expanded, less diverse and less shared.

Library preparation was by multiplex PCR. Reads for this sample came from an Illumina MiSeq. Each sorted gammadelta T cell sample was sequenced for both the TCR gamma (TRG) and TCR delta (TRD) chains. Per the original workflow: The repertoire analyses used clonotype tree plots, the accumulated frequency of the top 20 clonotypes, and diversity index (DI) and D75 metrics. After TCRdb called clones again from the public reads with CATT, rows with identical DNA were merged. TCRdb, rather than the study authors, made the V and J calls. For this sample there are about 57,000 delta-chain clones; around 1.5% appear just once. The ten largest account for about 15% of the sample. Vgamma9/Vdelta2+ and Vdelta2-negative gammadelta T cell populations were flow-sorted from peripheral blood mononuclear cells for bulk TCR repertoire analysis. The CDR3 runs 19 residues from the cysteine to the phenylalanine. Only the CDR3 region is kept as DNA, spanning 57 bases read in frame from base 1. The germline V gene gives CDR1 as TSWWSYY and CDR2 as QGS. The V end gives up 1 base and the J end 0 bases, leaving 11 bases in the junction not matched to a gene.

The sequenced sample consisted of gamma-delta T cells from blood. This TCR was recovered from a pool of human donors (malaria-infected and uninfected, not separated). The chain is assembled from TRDV1 and TRDJ1; TRDD3 fits 10 bases in the junction. The DNA sequence is given as TGTGCTCTTGGGGAACGCCTTCGGGGGATACGGGGATACACCGATAAACTCATCTTT. It is translated as CALGERLRGIRGYTDKLIF.